What follows are 6 T cell receptor beta chains derived from one specimen sequenced in a study of T-cell reconstitution after alpha-beta-depleted transplantation in children. Unique molecular identifiers tagged the TCRbeta library. A single record per CDR3 protein comes from TCRdb applying MiXCR to the PCR reads. The data contain about 610,000 distinct CDR3 sequences, roughly a tenth of them seen just once; the ten biggest clones take up 4% to 5%. Source: PBMCs from the stem cell graft donor, taken from the stem cell graft. The receptors stem from a human donor who donated a stem cell graft to a child with acute myeloid leukemia.

This clonotype was seen more than once but under ten times. This chain links TRBV5-5 with TRBJ2-7; 8 bases align to TRBD1. The germline CDR1 and CDR2 sequences are SGHKS and YYEKEE (reference sequence). V shed 0 bases and J 4 bases; nucleotides not matched to a gene: 6. The CDR3 is made up of 15 amino acids. CDR3 nucleotide sequence: TGTGCCAGCAGCTTGGTCCACGGACAGGGATACGAGCAGTACTTC. Amino acid sequence: CASSLVHGQGYEQYF. Combining the CDR3 with reference TRBV5-5 and TRBJ2-7 gives the whole variable domain DAGVTQSPTHLIKTRGQQVTLRCSPISGHKSVSWYQQVLGQGPQFIFQYYEKEERGRGNFPDRFSARQFPNYSSELNVNALLLGDSALYLCASSLVHGQGYEQYFGPGTRLTVT.

This clonotype was detected only a few times. The chain is built from TRBV7-2 and TRBJ1-2; tentative D call: TRBD1 (5 bases). From germline, CDR1 is SGHTA and CDR2 FQGNSA. The germline V and J ends were trimmed by 1 base and 4 bases, with 19 bases remaining between them. The CDR3 totals 17 residues. The CDR3 DNA follows: TGTGCCAGCAGCTTAGGGGCAGGCGGGGCGGCCACCTATGGCTACACCTTC. It is translated as CASSLGAGGAATYGYTF.

This clonotype was found many times. The genes are TRBV5-1 and TRBJ2-7; no clear D gene. Between the trimmed V and J ends, which lost 0 bases and 3 bases, there was a span of 7 bases. Germline CDR1 reads SGHRS; CDR2 reads YFSETQ. The CDR3 sequence is 13 residues long. The DNA for the CDR3 is TGCGCCAGCAGCTTGGCTGATTACTACGAGCAGTACTTC. Translating gives CASSLADYYEQYF. Looking up the rest from reference TRBV5-1 and TRBJ2-7 gives the full variable domain: KAGVTQTPRYLIKTRGQQVTLSCSPISGHRSVSWYQQTPGQGLQFLFEYFSETQRNKGNFPGRFSGRQFSNSRSEMNVSTLELGDSALYLCASSLADYYEQYFGPGTRLTVT.

This sequence joins TRBV28 and TRBJ2-1; a possible D gene is TRBD1 (5 bases). Trimming took 6 bases from V and 2 from J, leaving 14 bases between them. CDR1 MDHEN and CDR2 SYDVKM come from the germline V gene. There are 15 residues in the CDR3. In nucleotides, the CDR3 is TGTGCCAGCAGATATAGGATGACAGCCTACAATGAGCAGTTCTTC. It specifies CASRYRMTAYNEQFF.

This clonotype has at least ten counts. The J gene is TRBJ2-7, the V gene TRBV27, with D uncertain. This CDR3 is built from 11 residues. Germline V CDR1 and CDR2: MNHEY, SMNVEV (reference sequence). V shed 7 bases and J shed 7 bases, with 11 bases lying between them. Here the CDR3 DNA reads TGTGCCAGCAATTATGCTGGGGAGCAGTACTTC. Its translation: CASNYAGEQYF.

This clonotype was seen many times. The chain uses TRBV29-1 and TRBJ2-7; D may correspond to TRBD1 or TRBD2 (6 bases each). The ends were cut back, 1 base at V and 7 bases at J, with 11 bases in the middle. Germline V lookup: CDR1 SQVTM, CDR2 ANQGSEA. CDR3 length: 12 amino acids. The CDR3 DNA sequence: TGCAGCGTTGAAGTTGGAGGGGGAGAGCAGTACTTC. Translated, it gives CSVEVGGGEQYF.